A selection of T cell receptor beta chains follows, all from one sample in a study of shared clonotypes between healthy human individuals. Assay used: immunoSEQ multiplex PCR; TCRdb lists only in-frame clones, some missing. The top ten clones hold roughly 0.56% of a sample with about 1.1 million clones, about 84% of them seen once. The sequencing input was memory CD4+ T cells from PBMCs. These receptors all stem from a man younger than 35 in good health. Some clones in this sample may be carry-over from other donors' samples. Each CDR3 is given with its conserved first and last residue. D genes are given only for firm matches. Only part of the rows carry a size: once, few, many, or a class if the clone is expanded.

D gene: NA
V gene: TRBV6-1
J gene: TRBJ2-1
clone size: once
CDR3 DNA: TGTGCCAGCAGTGAAGGGTCCTCGGACCCCTACAATGAGCAGTTCTTC
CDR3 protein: CASSEGSSDPYNEQFF

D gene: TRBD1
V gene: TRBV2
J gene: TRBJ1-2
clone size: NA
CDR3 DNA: TGTGCCAGCAAGTCGACAGGGGGGGCGATAAACTATGGCTACACCTTC
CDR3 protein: CASKSTGGAINYGYTF

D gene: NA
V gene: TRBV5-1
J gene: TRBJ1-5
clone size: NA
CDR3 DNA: TGCGCCAGCAGCTTGTTGGACGGTAATAGCAATCAGCCCCAGCATTTT
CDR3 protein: CASSLLDGNSNQPQHF

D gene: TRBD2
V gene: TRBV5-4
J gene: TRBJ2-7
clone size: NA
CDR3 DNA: TGTGCCAGCAGCCGCCACGGGACTAGCGGGAGGTACGAGCAGTACTTC
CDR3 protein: CASSRHGTSGRYEQYF

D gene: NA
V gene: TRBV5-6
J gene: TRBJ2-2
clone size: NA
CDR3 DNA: TGTGCCAGCAGCTTGGAGATTAGGGTTCCAGGGTCCACCGGGGAGCTGTTTTTT
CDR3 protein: CASSLEIRVPGSTGELFF

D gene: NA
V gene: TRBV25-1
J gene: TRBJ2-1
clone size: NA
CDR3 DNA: TGTGCCAGCAGACGCGAAGGGCCAGGGATCCTAGGAGAGCAGTTCTTC
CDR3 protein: CASRREGPGILGEQFF

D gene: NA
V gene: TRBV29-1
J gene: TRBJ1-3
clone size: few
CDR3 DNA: TGCAGCGTAGAAGGGGATGGTGGAAACACCATATATTTT
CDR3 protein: CSVEGDGGNTIYF

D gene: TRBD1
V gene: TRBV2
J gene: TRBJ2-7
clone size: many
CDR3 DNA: TGTGCCAGCACGGGACAGGGAAGCTCCTACGAGCAGTACTTC
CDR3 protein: CASTGQGSSYEQYF

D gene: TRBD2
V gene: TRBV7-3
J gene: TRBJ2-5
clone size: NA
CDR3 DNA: TGTGCCAGCAGCTTAGCCTCGGGACTAACACAAGAGACCCAGTACTTC
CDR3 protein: CASSLASGLTQETQYF

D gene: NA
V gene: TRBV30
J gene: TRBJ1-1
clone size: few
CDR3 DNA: TGTGCCTGGTACAGGTTGTACACTGAAGCTTTCTTT
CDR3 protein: CAWYRLYTEAFF

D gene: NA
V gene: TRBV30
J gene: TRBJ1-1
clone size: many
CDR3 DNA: TGTGCCTGGTCTCCGTGGAACACTGAAGCTTTCTTT
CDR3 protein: CAWSPWNTEAFF

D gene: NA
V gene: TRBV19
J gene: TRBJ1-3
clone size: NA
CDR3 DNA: TGTGCCAGTAGTATACGGACAGTAGGTGCTGGAAACACCATATATTTT
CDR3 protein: CASSIRTVGAGNTIYF

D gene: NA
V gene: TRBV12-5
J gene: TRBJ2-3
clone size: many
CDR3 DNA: TGTGCTAGTGGTGCCTCTAGGATGGGCACAGATACGCAGTATTTT
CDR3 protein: CASGASRMGTDTQYF